These 5 T cell receptor beta chains came from one sample sequenced in a study of blood T cell repertoires in COVID-19. Measured with immunoSEQ multiplex PCR; TCRdb has only the in-frame clones, and not every one. The top ten clones hold roughly 4% of a sample with 60,000 to 90,000 clones, over 80% of them seen once. Material: peripheral blood. The receptor set was obtained from a middle-aged man with acute or convalescent COVID-19.

The V and J genes are TRBV5-6 and TRBJ1-2; 9 bases are a match to TRBD1. CDR1 is SGHDT, CDR2 YYEEEE, per germline. The CDR3 runs to 16 residues. Trimming cost V 4 bases and J 7 bases; bases outside gene matches: 14. The CDR3 spells CASSNSASTGGFGYTF. CDR3 bases: TGTGCCAGCAGCAACTCCGCCAGTACAGGGGGCTTTGGCTACACCTTC.

The chain carries TRBV2 and TRBJ2-1, with 9 bases identical to TRBD2. There are 16 residues in the CDR3. With 8 bases clipped from V and 2 bases from J, the junction kept 10 bases outside the gene matches. Germline values: CDR1 SNHLY, CDR2 FYNNEI. CDR3 amino acids: CASSPPKRGAYNEQFF. DNA for the CDR3: TGTGCCAGCTCCCCCCCCAAGCGGGGGGCCTACAATGAGCAGTTCTTC. Full variable domain (outside the CDR3, taken from reference TRBV2 and TRBJ2-1): EPEVTQTPSHQVTQMGQEVILRCVPISNHLYFYWYRQILGQKVEFLVSFYNNEISEKSEIFDDQFSVERPDGSNFTLKIRSTKLEDSAMYFCASSPPKRGAYNEQFFGPGTRLTVL.

V usage is TRBV7-2 and J usage is TRBJ2-1, with 9 bases identical to TRBD2. Germline CDR1 SGHTA, CDR2 FQGNSA. J was trimmed by 4 bases and V by 0 bases; bases with no gene match: 7. This CDR3 comprises 17 residues. This CDR3 reads CASSLASSGEVYNEQFF. CDR3 DNA sequence: TGTGCCAGCAGCTTAGCCTCTAGCGGGGAAGTTTACAATGAGCAGTTCTTC.

The V and J genes are TRBV25-1 and TRBJ2-1, with TRBD2 identical over 15 bases. Germline V gene lookup returns CDR1 MGHDK and CDR2 SYGVNS. J lost 9 bases, V lost 4 bases, and 7 bases had no gene match. The CDR3 is made up of 16 amino acids. CDR3 sequence (DNA): TGTGCCAGCAGTGGCCGGACTAGCGGGGGGGCAGTTGAGCAGTTCTTC. It translates to CASSGRTSGGAVEQFF.

The table lists this clone with a count of one. CDR3 in DNA: TGTGCCAGCAGCCAGCGGAGGTCCTACGAGCAGTACTTC. It codes for CASSQRRSYEQYF. The chain uses TRBV12-3 or TRBV12-4 and TRBJ2-7, with a tentative D call TRBD2 (5 bases). The CDR3 spans 13 residues. The ends were cut back, 6 bases at V and 1 base at J, with 10 bases in the middle.